This T cell receptor (beta chain) was profiled in a study of T cell responses to AZD1222 COVID-19 vaccine (dated by TCRdb to the early 2020s). Regarding the research as a whole: A total of more than 230 trial participants underwent TCR sequencing, of whom some 210 received two doses of AZD1222 and some 26 received two doses of the MenACWY control vaccine. Trial participants were enrolled by age into 18-55, 56-69 and 70-plus year subgroups, with roughly 160, 29 and 62 TCR-sequenced participants respectively. Results the study describes overall, beyond this receptor: A significant rise in spike-specific TCR breadth and depth was observed after two AZD1222 doses relative to day 0 and relative to MenACWY recipients. Because no samples from the day 14 peak response were available, repertoires could be characterized only after the peak T cell response. Participants were mostly white British and included more females than males, and it was suggested by the authors that clonal diversity may have been underestimated. Conclusions about previously exposed vaccinees were limited because only six or seven AZD1222 recipients were SARS-CoV-2 seropositive at baseline. In the small 56-69-year group, the increase in depth fell short of significance, most likely because of low power. Reportedly, close to half of the unique spike-specific TCRs recognized epitopes lying outside the regions that are mutated in the B.1.351 and B.1.1.7 variants. The vaccine-associated CD4 TCRs covered the entire spike protein, and the dominant responses fell in regions 160-218 and 743-854.

The CDR3 starts with the cysteine, ends with the phenylalanine, and has 14 residues. The retained sequence is limited to the CDR3, 42 bases, with the frame set at the first base. The germline V gene supplies CDR1 MNHEY and CDR2 SVGEGT. Trimming takes 6 bases from V and 0 bases from J, and the germline ends sit 9 bases apart. In regard to this clone: It has no known antigen specificity. No base quality information exists; no much larger clone differs at one position.

The CDR3 regions of human TCRbeta chains were subjected to immunosequencing. The authors processed their data as follows. Repertoire TCRs were matched against a reference library of SARS-CoV-2-specific TCRs generated with the MIRA antigen-specificity platform. Breadth was defined as the fraction of unique TCRs that were SARS-CoV-2-associated, and depth was defined as the fraction of total T cells that were SARS-CoV-2-associated. Using the MIRA data, each spike-specific TCR was assigned both to the spike region to which the TCR was reactive and to a CD4 or CD8 class. Log10-transformed breadth and depth values were compared by one-way ANOVA with Sidak's multiple comparisons tests. The source is immuneACCESS, and TCRdb retained only in-frame sequences with V and J called. Part of the clones is not carried over; for the studies checked, unresolved V genes explain less than half of this, and the remainder is unexplained. For V, J and clone size, that table is used; D and trimming come from the DNA. The sample data list about 140,000 clones, and almost 90% of these were observed just once. 1.5% to 2% of the sample comes from the top ten.

In light of the paper, this sample's time point label describes: about 28 days (+/-7) after the second vaccine dose. AZD1222 recipients whose second dose came at about 4 weeks and those whose second dose came at about 12 weeks were combined into one group, since spike-specific TCR depth and breadth did not differ between the two schedules. The vaccinee samples were drawn from two UK trials, COV001 and COV002, one of which was a single-blind randomized controlled phase 2/3 trial testing AZD1222 (ChAdOx1 nCoV-19) in healthy adults. Trial participant PBMC samples were collected at day 0 and day 28 after the second dose for TCRbeta chain sequencing.

The receptor was derived from an adult who received the AZD1222 COVID-19 vaccine. The chain joins TRBV6-2 or TRBV6-3 to TRBJ2-1, with a tentative D gene TRBD2 over 5 matching bases. Here the sequenced sample was peripheral blood, taken 28 days after the second AZD1222 dose. The CDR3 amino acid sequence is: CASSLGSSYNEQFF. The DNA sequence is as follows: TGTGCCAGCAGCCTGGGGAGCTCCTACAATGAGCAGTTCTTC.